The clone carrying this T cell receptor beta chain appeared many times. This entry comes from a study of regulatory T cells in long-lasting Graves disease. The time point was: newly diagnosed GD, antithyroid drugs for less than 3 months. From PBMCs, RNA was extracted and then used to make the TCR library. Sequencing libraries for TCR beta were prepared with iRepertoire HTBI primers and Arm-PCR of CDR3 regions. TCRdb analysed the multiplex PCR reads with MiXCR anew, one entry per CDR3 protein. The data hold hundreds of thousands of distinct CDR3 sequences, with about 13% observed a single time. The CDR3 runs 16 residues. From germline, CDR1 is KGHDR and CDR2 SFDVKD. The germline V and J ends were trimmed by 1 base and 4 bases, with 16 bases remaining between them. These data also featured in a second study, about T cells in Graves' hyperthyroidism and ophthalmopathy. That paper notes: When the TCR CDR3 underwent first-round RT-PCR, the HTBI primer set was used.

The sequencing used peripheral blood mononuclear cells (PBMCs), collected at new diagnosis, from a patient treated with antithyroid drugs. The rearrangement links TRBV24-1 to TRBJ2-7; the D is unclear. This clonotype was obtained from a man aged 25-45 years with Graves disease. The DNA for the CDR3 is TGTGCCACCAGTGATTTACCGATTTTGGGAATTTACGAGCAGTACTTC. Residues: CATSDLPILGIYEQYF.